This is a list of T cell receptor beta chains from one sample in a study of T-cell memory formation after mild COVID-19. Using its own MiXCR run on the 5' RACE reads, TCRdb lists one record per CDR3 protein. The data show some 300,000 distinct CDR3 sequences, with less than 25% seen just once and 21% held by the top ten. Sequencing was performed on PBMCs or a T cell subset sorted from them (not recorded which). These receptors were obtained from a man between 18 and 35 years old who had mild COVID-19 (a few samples of this study predate the infection). Cell type and time point are not known. The CDR3 runs from the conserved cysteine through the conserved F or W. A D gene is named only where the DNA matches it firmly. The size of a clone is reported for some rows only, either as once, few or many, or as a class for expanded clones.

d_gene: .
j_gene: TRBJ1-6
v_gene: TRBV18
abundance: few
CDR3aa: CASSPQESSYNSPLHF
CDR3nt: TGTGCCAGCTCACCGCAGGAGAGCTCCTATAATTCACCCCTCCACTTT

d_gene: .
j_gene: TRBJ2-5
v_gene: TRBV3-1
abundance: .
CDR3aa: CASKVEPAEETQYF
CDR3nt: TGTGCCAGCAAAGTCGAGCCCGCGGAGGAGACCCAGTACTTC

d_gene: .
j_gene: TRBJ2-2
v_gene: TRBV11-2
abundance: few
CDR3aa: CASSPQQGYTGELFF
CDR3nt: TGTGCCAGCAGCCCCCAACAGGGCTACACCGGGGAGCTGTTTTTT

d_gene: TRBD2
j_gene: TRBJ2-1
v_gene: TRBV4-3
abundance: few
CDR3aa: CASSQDPRGGEQFF
CDR3nt: TGCGCCAGCAGCCAAGATCCCCGGGGGGGGGAGCAGTTCTTC

d_gene: .
j_gene: TRBJ2-2
v_gene: TRBV27
abundance: many
CDR3aa: CASSPTNTGELFF
CDR3nt: TGTGCCAGCAGTCCTACGAACACCGGGGAGCTGTTTTTT

d_gene: TRBD1
j_gene: TRBJ1-2
v_gene: TRBV12-3/TRBV12-4
abundance: .
CDR3aa: CASRLGGIVGYGYTF
CDR3nt: TGTGCCAGCCGGTTAGGGGGCATAGTTGGTTATGGCTACACCTTC

d_gene: .
j_gene: TRBJ1-6
v_gene: TRBV6-5
abundance: .
CDR3aa: CASRLGGGISPLHF
CDR3nt: TGTGCCAGCAGGCTGGGAGGGGGTATCTCACCCCTCCACTTT

d_gene: TRBD1
j_gene: TRBJ1-5
v_gene: TRBV6-2/TRBV6-3
abundance: few
CDR3aa: CASRRGFRDRTNPHQPQHF
CDR3nt: TGTGCCAGCAGACGGGGATTCCGGGACAGGACTAACCCCCATCAGCCCCAGCATTTT

d_gene: .
j_gene: TRBJ1-5
v_gene: TRBV12-3/TRBV12-4
abundance: few
CDR3aa: CASSFSEEQPQHF
CDR3nt: TGTGCCAGCAGTTTTTCAGAAGAGCAGCCCCAGCATTTT

d_gene: .
j_gene: TRBJ2-1
v_gene: TRBV7-9
abundance: .
CDR3aa: CASSSRGGRPGNEQFF
CDR3nt: TGTGCCAGCAGCTCAAGGGGGGGGCGCCCCGGAAATGAGCAGTTCTTC

d_gene: .
j_gene: TRBJ1-6
v_gene: TRBV18
abundance: .
CDR3aa: CASSPTDRDSPLHF
CDR3nt: TGTGCCAGCTCACCGACGGACAGAGATTCACCCCTCCACTTT

d_gene: .
j_gene: TRBJ2-1
v_gene: TRBV24-1
abundance: few
CDR3aa: CATRRGSEGEQFF
CDR3nt: TGTGCCACAAGACGAGGTTCCGAGGGTGAGCAGTTCTTC

d_gene: .
j_gene: TRBJ1-6
v_gene: TRBV27
abundance: few
CDR3aa: CASSWGNNSPLHF
CDR3nt: TGTGCCAGCAGTTGGGGGAATAATTCACCCCTCCACTTT

d_gene: TRBD1
j_gene: TRBJ2-1
v_gene: TRBV6-2/TRBV6-3
abundance: few
CDR3aa: CASRDRGTLGEQFF
CDR3nt: TGTGCCAGCAGGGACAGGGGGACGCTAGGTGAGCAGTTCTTC

d_gene: .
j_gene: TRBJ2-1
v_gene: TRBV5-1
abundance: many
CDR3aa: CASSFDRYNEQFF
CDR3nt: TGCGCCAGCAGCTTTGACAGATACAATGAGCAGTTCTTC

d_gene: .
j_gene: TRBJ2-2
v_gene: TRBV10-2
abundance: .
CDR3aa: CASSWGGNTGELFF
CDR3nt: TGCGCCAGCTCCTGGGGAGGTAACACCGGGGAGCTGTTTTTT

d_gene: .
j_gene: TRBJ2-1
v_gene: TRBV7-9
abundance: few
CDR3aa: CASSPLGGGSSYNEQFF
CDR3nt: TGTGCCAGCAGCCCCCTAGGAGGGGGGAGCTCCTACAATGAGCAGTTCTTC

d_gene: TRBD2
j_gene: TRBJ2-3
v_gene: TRBV7-2
abundance: .
CDR3aa: CASSLALLAGHTDTQYF
CDR3nt: TGTGCCAGCAGCTTAGCGCTCCTAGCGGGGCACACAGATACGCAGTATTTT

d_gene: .
j_gene: TRBJ1-6
v_gene: TRBV6-2/TRBV6-3
abundance: few
CDR3aa: CASSEGNSPLHF
CDR3nt: TGTGCCAGCAGCGAGGGGAATTCACCCCTCCACTTT

d_gene: .
j_gene: TRBJ2-3
v_gene: TRBV20-1
abundance: few
CDR3aa: CSAPKPGASTDTQYF
CDR3nt: TGCAGTGCCCCAAAACCGGGGGCCAGCACAGATACGCAGTATTTT

d_gene: .
j_gene: TRBJ1-1
v_gene: TRBV6-5
abundance: many
CDR3aa: CASRRPTPMNTEAFF
CDR3nt: TGTGCCAGCAGGAGACCCACGCCAATGAACACTGAAGCTTTCTTT

d_gene: TRBD2
j_gene: TRBJ2-5
v_gene: TRBV4-2
abundance: few
CDR3aa: CASSPTSGAMQETQYF
CDR3nt: TGTGCCAGCAGCCCGACTAGCGGGGCAATGCAAGAGACCCAGTACTTC

d_gene: .
j_gene: TRBJ1-3
v_gene: TRBV5-4
abundance: .
CDR3aa: CASSLGTSGRNTIYF
CDR3nt: TGTGCCAGCAGCTTGGGCACTTCGGGGAGAAACACCATATATTTT

d_gene: .
j_gene: TRBJ2-2
v_gene: TRBV4-2
abundance: .
CDR3aa: CASSQELASGELFF
CDR3nt: TGTGCCAGCAGCCAAGAACTAGCTTCCGGGGAGCTGTTTTTT

d_gene: .
j_gene: TRBJ2-1
v_gene: TRBV27
abundance: .
CDR3aa: CASRSISGYEQFF
CDR3nt: TGTGCCAGCAGATCGATATCGGGGTATGAGCAGTTCTTC

d_gene: .
j_gene: TRBJ2-2
v_gene: TRBV7-7
abundance: few
CDR3aa: CASSPARQGNTGELFF
CDR3nt: TGTGCCAGCAGCCCGGCGCGCCAGGGAAACACCGGGGAGCTGTTTTTT

d_gene: .
j_gene: TRBJ2-4
v_gene: TRBV5-1
abundance: .
CDR3aa: CASSLGGSTKNIQYF
CDR3nt: TGCGCCAGCAGCTTGGGGGGTTCGACCAAAAACATTCAGTACTTC

d_gene: .
j_gene: TRBJ1-2
v_gene: TRBV4-1
abundance: .
CDR3aa: CASSRWGGDPAGYGYTF
CDR3nt: TGCGCCAGCAGCCGATGGGGGGGCGACCCCGCTGGCTATGGCTACACCTTC

d_gene: .
j_gene: TRBJ1-1
v_gene: TRBV7-3
abundance: few
CDR3aa: CASRISRDTEAFF
CDR3nt: TGTGCCAGCAGGATAAGTCGGGACACTGAAGCTTTCTTT

d_gene: .
j_gene: TRBJ2-1
v_gene: TRBV4-2
abundance: many
CDR3aa: CASSQDVGEAYNEQFF
CDR3nt: TGTGCCAGCAGCCAAGATGTGGGGGAGGCTTACAATGAGCAGTTCTTC

d_gene: TRBD2
j_gene: TRBJ2-3
v_gene: TRBV20-1
abundance: .
CDR3aa: CSANEVAGRADTQYF
CDR3nt: TGCAGTGCCAATGAGGTAGCGGGGCGGGCAGATACGCAGTATTTT

d_gene: .
j_gene: TRBJ2-3
v_gene: TRBV5-1
abundance: few
CDR3aa: CASSLAIPPDTQYF
CDR3nt: TGCGCCAGCAGCTTGGCAATACCACCGGATACGCAGTATTTT

d_gene: .
j_gene: TRBJ1-1
v_gene: TRBV29-1
abundance: .
CDR3aa: CSVDRIGNTEAFF
CDR3nt: TGCAGCGTTGACAGGATCGGTAACACTGAAGCTTTCTTT

d_gene: .
j_gene: TRBJ2-3
v_gene: TRBV7-9
abundance: .
CDR3aa: CASSMASAINTDTQYF
CDR3nt: TGTGCCAGCAGCATGGCTAGCGCGATAAACACAGATACGCAGTATTTT

d_gene: .
j_gene: TRBJ2-5
v_gene: TRBV4-1
abundance: few
CDR3aa: CASSQEISWETQYF
CDR3nt: TGCGCCAGCAGCCAAGAGATTAGCTGGGAGACCCAGTACTTC

d_gene: .
j_gene: TRBJ2-7
v_gene: TRBV7-6
abundance: .
CDR3aa: CASSSLHEQYF
CDR3nt: TGTGCCAGCAGCTCGCTGCACGAGCAGTACTTC

d_gene: TRBD1
j_gene: TRBJ1-5
v_gene: TRBV6-1
abundance: .
CDR3aa: CASRGDGRTGGRYKPQHF
CDR3nt: TGTGCCAGCAGGGGAGACGGCCGGACAGGGGGCCGCTACAAGCCCCAGCATTTT

d_gene: .
j_gene: TRBJ2-7
v_gene: TRBV12-3/TRBV12-4
abundance: many
CDR3aa: CASSLGYEQYF
CDR3nt: TGTGCCAGCAGCTTAGGCTACGAGCAGTACTTC

d_gene: .
j_gene: TRBJ2-4
v_gene: TRBV28
abundance: .
CDR3aa: CASRAEGAKNIQYF
CDR3nt: TGTGCCAGCAGGGCGGAGGGAGCCAAAAACATTCAGTACTTC

d_gene: .
j_gene: TRBJ1-6
v_gene: TRBV7-8
abundance: once
CDR3aa: CASRPGGASYNSPLHF
CDR3nt: TGTGCCAGCAGGCCGGGGGGGGCCTCCTATAATTCACCCCTCCACTTT

d_gene: .
j_gene: TRBJ1-2
v_gene: TRBV11-2
abundance: many
CDR3aa: CASSPLVSGRGYGYTF
CDR3nt: TGTGCCAGCAGCCCCTTGGTGAGCGGGCGCGGTTATGGCTACACCTTC

d_gene: .
j_gene: TRBJ1-1
v_gene: TRBV7-2
abundance: few
CDR3aa: CASSFGRVATEAFF
CDR3nt: TGTGCCAGCAGCTTCGGCAGGGTTGCCACTGAAGCTTTCTTT

d_gene: .
j_gene: TRBJ2-2
v_gene: TRBV11-2
abundance: .
CDR3aa: CASSFIVGTGELFF
CDR3nt: TGTGCCAGCAGCTTCATAGTTGGAACCGGGGAGCTGTTTTTT